Shown below are 30 T cell receptor beta chains from a single sample sequenced in a study of blood T cell repertoires in COVID-19. Assay used: immunoSEQ multiplex PCR; TCRdb lists only in-frame clones, some missing. The sample contains approximately 120,000 clones, around 81% of which appear only once. Sequencing was performed on peripheral blood. All receptors come from a woman between 50 and 59 years old with acute or convalescent COVID-19.

The rearrangement links TRBV18 to TRBJ2-5; D is undetermined. The V gene lost 3 bases and the J gene lost 5 bases, with 4 bases spanning the gap. Germline CDR1 and CDR2: KGHSH and LQKENI. CDR3 length: 11 amino acids. The CDR3 is CASSPAETQYF. CDR3 DNA: TGTGCCAGCTCACCCGCGGAGACCCAGTACTTC. The full variable domain, its missing parts supplied by reference TRBV18 and TRBJ2-5, is NAGVMQNPRHLVRRRGQEARLRCSPMKGHSHVYWYRQLPEEGLKFMVYLQKENIIDESGMPKERFSAEFPKEGPSILRIQQVVRGDSAAYFCASSPAETQYFGPGTRLLVL.

This clone was counted between two and nine times. V usage is TRBV10-3 and J usage is TRBJ1-5, with D unresolved. CDR1 is ENHRY, CDR2 SYGVKD, per germline. This CDR3 spans 14 amino acids. The germline V and J ends were trimmed by 4 bases and 10 bases, with 17 bases remaining between them. The CDR3: CAISGGQVGAPQHF. CDR3 coding DNA: TGTGCCATCAGTGGAGGGCAGGTTGGTGCTCCCCAGCATTTT.

The rearrangement joins TRBV6-1 to TRBJ1-1; D is unresolved. V lost 0 bases, J lost 2 bases, and 13 bases lay in between. This CDR3 has 16 amino acids. CDR1 and CDR2 from the germline V gene are MNHNS and SASEGT. CDR3 sequence reads: CASSEALRGFNTEAFF. CDR3 nucleotide sequence: TGTGCCAGCAGTGAAGCGCTTCGGGGTTTTAACACTGAAGCTTTCTTT.

The chain joins TRBV20-1 to TRBJ2-3; D gene ambiguous. With 3 bases removed from V and 0 bases from J, the gap between germline ends came to 10 bases. CDR3 size: 14 residues. Looked up from germline, CDR1 is DFQATT and CDR2 is SNEGSKA (reference sequence). The CDR3 DNA reads TGCAGTGCTAGTGTCGCGCGGAGCACAGATACGCAGTATTTT. As protein: CSASVARSTDTQYF.

This rearrangement joins TRBV18 to TRBJ2-7, with TRBD2 matching over 8 bases. Germline assignment: CDR1 KGHSH and CDR2 LQKENI. This CDR3 has 15 residues. V shed 3 bases, J shed 5 bases, and the junction held 9 bases outside the gene matches. The CDR3 DNA follows: TGTGCCAGCTCACCCAAAAGCGGGGGCTGGGACGAGCAGTACTTC. Translation: CASSPKSGGWDEQYF.

This chain uses TRBV28 with TRBJ2-7; TRBD1 is a possible D gene (6 bases). V was clipped by 8 bases and J by 3 bases, with 14 bases between them. CDR3 length: 13 amino acids. Germline CDR1 is MDHEN and CDR2 is SYDVKM. The CDR3 DNA reads as TGTGCCAGCCAAGGCCAGGGGCTCTACGAGCAGTACTTC. Encoded protein: CASQGQGLYEQYF.

The rearrangement uses TRBV7-9 and TRBJ1-2; D is possibly TRBD1 (6 bases). V lost 5 bases, J lost 4 bases, and 20 bases lay in between. This CDR3 contains 16 residues. The germline gives CDR1 SEHNR, CDR2 FQNEAQ (reference sequence). CDR3: CASSRSKTQGTYGYTF. As DNA, the CDR3 is TGTGCCAGCAGCCGAAGCAAAACACAGGGCACCTATGGCTACACCTTC.

The chain has TRBV5-1 and TRBJ1-4; perhaps TRBD1 as D (6 bases). Between the trimmed V and J ends, which lost 3 bases and 11 bases, there was a span of 14 bases. Germline CDR1 SGHRS, CDR2 YFSETQ. CDR3 length equals 13 residues. The CDR3 is CASSSPGTRKLFF. CDR3 bases: TGCGCCAGCAGCTCCCCCGGGACACGCAAACTGTTTTTT. Filled out from reference TRBV5-1 and TRBJ1-4, the complete variable domain reads KAGVTQTPRYLIKTRGQQVTLSCSPISGHRSVSWYQQTPGQGLQFLFEYFSETQRNKGNFPGRFSGRQFSNSRSEMNVSTLELGDSALYLCASSSPGTRKLFFGSGTQLSVL.

The rearrangement uses TRBV19 and TRBJ2-3, with 10 bases identical to TRBD1. The CDR3 spans 15 residues. From germline, CDR1 is LNHDA and CDR2 SQIVND (reference sequence). V lost 5 bases to trimming and J lost 2 bases; unmatched junction nucleotides: 4. In DNA form, the CDR3 reads TGTGCCAGTAGTGCGGGACAGGGGTACACAGATACGCAGTATTTT. Its protein product is CASSAGQGYTDTQYF.

The chain employs TRBV6-6 and TRBJ2-7, with 11 bases that match TRBD2. The CDR3 runs to 14 residues. CDR1 and CDR2 (germline): MNHNY, SVGAGI (reference sequence). The V segment lost 5 bases and the J segment 2 bases; nucleotides outside the gene matches: 2. The CDR3 DNA is TGTGCCAGCAGTCCTAGCGGGGGGACCTACGAGCAGTACTTC. Translation: CASSPSGGTYEQYF.

The rearrangement joins TRBV29-1 to TRBJ1-4; D ambiguous. Germline CDR1 is SQVTM and CDR2 is ANQGSEA. This CDR3 contains 16 residues. V was trimmed by 5 bases and J by 8 bases, leaving 24 bases between them. CDR3 nucleotide sequence: TGCAGCGTTCGAAATGGGAGAAACGAAGTAGGCGAAAAACTGTTTTTT. It translates to CSVRNGRNEVGEKLFF. Looking up the rest from reference TRBV29-1 and TRBJ1-4 gives the full variable domain: SAVISQKPSRDICQRGTSLTIQCQVDSQVTMMFWYRQQPGQSLTLIATANQGSEATYESGFVIDKFPISRPNLTFSTLTVSNMSPEDSSIYLCSVRNGRNEVGEKLFFGSGTQLSVL.

This clone was observed a handful of times. The chain is built from TRBV5-1 and TRBJ1-2; no clear D gene. V lost 0 bases and J 4 bases, leaving 10 bases between the germline ends. The CDR3 sequence is 14 residues long. CDR1 and CDR2 (germline): SGHRS, YFSETQ. CDR3 residues: CASSLDAGSYGYTF. The DNA of the CDR3 is TGCGCCAGCAGCTTGGATGCGGGTAGCTATGGCTACACCTTC.

This sequence joins TRBV19 and TRBJ1-4; TRBD1 agrees at 8 bases. V lost 1 base, J lost 0 bases, and 7 bases stayed unmatched. The CDR3 totals 18 residues. The germline CDR1 and CDR2 sequences are LNHDA and SQIVND (reference sequence). The CDR3 region is CASSIVGTGFATNEKLFF. CDR3 DNA sequence: TGTGCCAGTAGTATAGTAGGGACAGGATTTGCAACTAATGAAAAACTGTTTTTT.

This chain joins TRBV27 and TRBJ2-1; 10 nucleotides align to TRBD1. The CDR3 runs to 15 residues. Germline CDR1 and CDR2: MNHEY and SMNVEV (reference sequence). V lost 6 bases, J lost 7 bases, and 9 bases stayed unmatched. This CDR3 reads CASRLAGQGKNEQFF. The CDR3 region has the DNA TGTGCCAGCAGGCTCGCGGGACAGGGGAAGAATGAGCAGTTCTTC.

The chain has TRBV7-8 and TRBJ1-2; possibly TRBD1 for D (6 bases). CDR1 and CDR2 from the germline V gene are SGHVS and FQNEAQ. V lost 4 bases, J lost 2 bases, and 11 bases lay in between. CDR3 length: 14 amino acids. The CDR3 DNA follows: TGTGCCAGCAGCTCTCAGGGGTCCAACTATGGCTACACCTTC. This gives the protein CASSSQGSNYGYTF.

J is TRBJ1-1 and V is TRBV5-1; 8 bases are a match to TRBD1. The germline CDR1 and CDR2 sequences are SGHRS and YFSETQ. V lost 0 bases to trimming and J lost 5 bases; unmatched junction nucleotides: 3. The CDR3 consists of 14 residues. This chain's CDR3 is CASSLGTGRTEAFF. Here the CDR3 DNA reads TGCGCCAGCAGCTTGGGGACAGGGCGGACTGAAGCTTTCTTT.

V is TRBV10-3 and J is TRBJ1-5; no reliable D call. Trimming removed 6 bases from V and 0 bases from J, with 6 bases in between. CDR1 ENHRY and CDR2 SYGVKD come from the germline V gene. This CDR3 is 13 amino acids long. The DNA of the CDR3 is TGTGCCATCAGACAGAATAGCAATCAGCCCCAGCATTTT. This gives the protein CAIRQNSNQPQHF.

The V gene is TRBV5-1, the J gene TRBJ1-6; D is ambiguous. V shed 5 bases and J shed 7 bases, with 13 bases lying between them. This CDR3 is 14 amino acids long. Germline V gene data show CDR1 as SGHRS and CDR2 as YFSETQ. The CDR3 protein is CASRTPGINSPLHF. The CDR3 region has the DNA TGCGCCAGCAGAACACCGGGAATCAATTCACCCCTCCACTTT. The complete variable domain, with remaining parts taken from reference TRBV5-1 and TRBJ1-6, reads KAGVTQTPRYLIKTRGQQVTLSCSPISGHRSVSWYQQTPGQGLQFLFEYFSETQRNKGNFPGRFSGRQFSNSRSEMNVSTLELGDSALYLCASRTPGINSPLHFGNGTRLTVT.

This CDR3 reads CASSLGGTGSEEQYF. The DNA for the CDR3 is TGCGCCAGCAGCTTGGGGGGGACAGGGTCGGAAGAGCAGTACTTC. V and J are TRBV5-1 and TRBJ2-7; 9 positions agree with TRBD1. V shed 0 bases, J shed 7 bases, and the junction held 8 bases outside the gene matches. Looked up from germline, CDR1 is SGHRS and CDR2 is YFSETQ. The CDR3 extends over 15 amino acids.

This clone has a single count. The chain employs TRBV11-2 and TRBJ2-5; TRBD2 agrees at 12 bases. The CDR3 totals 19 residues. The V segment lost 4 bases and the J segment 5 bases; nucleotides outside the gene matches: 17. Germline loops: CDR1 SGHAT, CDR2 FQNNGV. The CDR3 DNA is TGTGCCAGCAGCTGGAATAAACTAGCGGGGGGAACTATTCGGGAGACCCAGTACTTC. Residues: CASSWNKLAGGTIRETQYF.

The chain carries TRBV5-1 and TRBJ2-1; D unclear. Germline V lookup: CDR1 SGHRS, CDR2 YFSETQ. V lost 3 bases to trimming and J lost 8 bases, with 12 bases between them. There are 13 residues in the CDR3. The CDR3 nucleotides are TGCGCCAGCAGCTCCGGCTGGCAGGATGAGCAGTTCTTC. It specifies CASSSGWQDEQFF.

This sequence joins TRBV3-1 (or the pseudogene TRBV3-2) and TRBJ1-2; no clear D gene. The CDR3 is 13 residues long. Germline-derived CDR1 and CDR2 are LGHDT and YNNKEL (reference sequence). V dropped 4 bases and J dropped 4 bases, with 10 bases sitting between them. CDR3 DNA: TGTGCCAGCAGCCCTTCAGGCATCTATGGCTACACCTTC. Translated, it gives CASSPSGIYGYTF.

The gene calls are TRBV7-8 and TRBJ2-1; the match to TRBD1 covers 7 bases. The CDR3 runs to 15 residues. Losses at the gene ends were 0 bases for V and 4 bases for J; bases not matched to a gene: 3. Germline CDR1 is SGHVS and CDR2 is FQNEAQ. CDR3 sequence (DNA): TGTGCCAGCAGCTTAGCGACAGGGCGGTACAATGAGCAGTTCTTC. Translating gives CASSLATGRYNEQFF.

This sequence joins TRBV5-1 and TRBJ2-1; D remains unclear. Deletions cut 4 bases from V and 8 bases from J, with 19 bases between. The CDR3 is made up of 15 amino acids. CDR1 and CDR2 from the germline V gene are SGHRS and YFSETQ. CDR3 sequence reads: CASSIGDSPLDEQFF. The CDR3 region has the DNA TGCGCCAGCAGCATCGGAGACTCTCCCCTGGATGAGCAGTTCTTC.

This chain links TRBV7-2 with TRBJ2-3; no clear D gene. The CDR3 covers 13 residues. CDR1 SGHTA and CDR2 FQGNSA come from the germline V gene. Trimming pared 5 bases from V and 1 base from J, leaving 7 bases between. As DNA, the CDR3 is TGTGCCAGCAGCCCCGCGGGCACAGATACGCAGTATTTT. It yields the protein CASSPAGTDTQYF.

The chain has TRBV24-1 and TRBJ2-3; D gene ambiguous. CDR3 length equals 16 residues. V lost 4 bases to trimming and J lost 0 bases, with 13 bases between them. Looked up from germline, CDR1 is KGHDR and CDR2 is SFDVKD. CDR3 sequence reads: CATSEASGPSTDTQYF. In DNA form, the CDR3 reads TGTGCCACCAGTGAGGCCTCAGGCCCTAGCACAGATACGCAGTATTTT.

The chain employs TRBV7-9 and TRBJ1-2, with TRBD1 identical over 8 bases. This CDR3 contains 14 residues. The germline CDR1 and CDR2 sequences are SEHNR and FQNEAQ (reference sequence). With V trimmed by 5 bases and J by 6 bases, 8 bases remained unmatched. The CDR3 loop is CASSIGQGRDGYTF. CDR3 DNA sequence: TGTGCCAGCAGCATCGGACAGGGAAGGGATGGCTACACCTTC.

V is TRBV9 and J is TRBJ2-3; 10 bases are shared with TRBD2. The germline gives CDR1 SGDLS, CDR2 YYNGEE. Trimming removed 0 bases from V and 5 bases from J; junction bases left unmatched: 3. This CDR3 spans 15 amino acids. CDR3 nucleotide sequence: TGTGCCAGCAGCGTAGCAAGCGGGAGGGGAGATACGCAGTATTTT. This codes for CASSVASGRGDTQYF.

This chain connects TRBV15 to TRBJ1-2; D perhaps matches TRBD1 (5 bases). The germline V and J ends were trimmed by 0 bases and 2 bases, with 10 bases remaining between them. Germline CDR1 and CDR2: LNHNV and YYDKDF (reference sequence). CDR3 length: 15 amino acids. The CDR3 DNA follows: TGTGCCACCAGCAGAGATCAAGCAGGGAACTATGGCTACACCTTC. Translated, it gives CATSRDQAGNYGYTF.

This sequence joins TRBV29-1 and TRBJ2-7; 9 bases align to TRBD1. Germline loops: CDR1 SQVTM, CDR2 ANQGSEA. CDR3 length equals 12 residues. J was trimmed by 7 bases and V by 7 bases; bases with no gene match: 8. CDR3 sequence (DNA): TGCAGCGCCGCTGGACAGGGGAGGGAGCAGTACTTC. It codes for CSAAGQGREQYF.